This is a list of T cell receptor beta chains from one sample in a study of blood T cell repertoires in COVID-19. Repertoires were generated with immunoSEQ multiplex PCR, while TCRdb's copy carries only in-frame clones and drops some. The sample shows 120,000 to 150,000 clones, roughly 84% of them seen only once. Sequencing was carried out using PBMCs or T cells enriched from blood (not recorded which). The origin of the receptors is a man in his fifties in a cohort exposed to, infected with or recovered from COVID-19 (not recorded which). CDR3s include the opening cysteine and the closing phenylalanine or tryptophan. D genes are given only for firm matches. Expanded clones are given a class, and other clones once, few, many or no size at all.

>NA|NA|TRBJ2-1|TRBV27
CASRGGPYNEQFF
TGTGCCAGCAGGGGGGGTCCCTACAATGAGCAGTTCTTC
>TRBD1|NA|TRBJ2-1|TRBV3-1/TRBV3-2
CASSQGQGAWNEQFF
TGTGCCAGCAGCCAAGGACAGGGGGCGTGGAATGAGCAGTTCTTC
>NA|few|TRBJ2-7|TRBV9
CASSVSASSYEQYF
TGTGCCAGCAGCGTAAGTGCTAGCTCCTACGAGCAGTACTTC
>NA|NA|TRBJ1-2|TRBV7-9
CASSPGGDGYTF
TGTGCCAGCAGCCCAGGAGGGGATGGCTACACCTTC
>TRBD1|NA|TRBJ2-6|TRBV2
CASSVLGQAITGANVLTF
TGTGCCAGCAGTGTCCTGGGACAGGCGATCACTGGGGCCAACGTCCTGACTTTC
>NA|once|TRBJ2-1|TRBV5-6
CASSSPFLATSTNEQFF
TGTGCCAGCAGCTCCCCTTTTCTAGCGACATCCACCAATGAGCAGTTCTTC
>NA|NA|TRBJ2-1|TRBV30
CASTVFGGSYNEQFF
TGTGCCTCCACCGTTTTCGGGGGTTCCTACAATGAGCAGTTCTTC
>NA|NA|TRBJ1-2|TRBV9
CASSVTADTSNYGYTF
TGTGCCAGCAGCGTAACGGCAGACACTTCTAACTATGGCTACACCTTC
>TRBD1|NA|TRBJ2-7|TRBV7-2
CASSPTGTGAYEQYF
TGTGCCAGCAGCCCTACCGGGACAGGCGCCTACGAGCAGTACTTC
>TRBD2|once|TRBJ2-2|TRBV5-1
CASTGLGWGANTGELFF
TGCGCCAGCACGGGACTAGGATGGGGCGCGAACACCGGGGAGCTGTTTTTT
>NA|few|TRBJ1-4|TRBV12-3/TRBV12-4
CASTNWVGEKLFF
TGTGCCAGCACCAACTGGGTGGGCGAAAAACTGTTTTTT
>TRBD1|NA|TRBJ2-7|TRBV11-2
CASSLDRGLEQYF
TGTGCCAGCAGCCTCGACAGGGGGTTGGAGCAGTACTTC
>NA|NA|TRBJ1-2|TRBV6-5
CASSPRQGFNGYTF
TGTGCCAGCAGCCCCCGGCAGGGGTTTAATGGCTACACCTTC
>TRBD1|NA|TRBJ1-6|TRBV19
CASSRGQGETSSYNSPLHF
TGTGCCAGTAGTAGAGGACAGGGAGAAACCAGCTCCTATAATTCACCCCTCCACTTT
>TRBD1|NA|TRBJ2-5|TRBV15
CATSRTGGIETQYF
TGTGCCACCAGCAGGACAGGGGGCATCGAGACCCAGTACTTC
>NA|NA|TRBJ2-3|TRBV19
CASSARVDTQYF
TGTGCCAGTAGTGCCAGGGTAGATACGCAGTATTTT
>TRBD2|NA|TRBJ2-7|TRBV3-1/TRBV3-2
CASSFGLAGGYEQYF
TGTGCCAGCAGCTTCGGACTAGCGGGGGGCTACGAGCAGTACTTC
>NA|NA|TRBJ2-6|TRBV21-1
CASSKEGLASGANVLTF
TGTGCCAGCAGCAAAGAGGGACTCGCCTCTGGGGCCAACGTCCTGACTTTC
>NA|NA|TRBJ2-1|TRBV27
CASSSGNEQFF
TGTGCCAGCAGTTCAGGGAATGAGCAGTTCTTC
>NA|NA|TRBJ1-6|TRBV13
CASNTGNANSPLHF
TGTGCCAGCAACACCGGGAATGCGAATTCACCCCTCCACTTT
>TRBD1|NA|TRBJ2-1|TRBV4-3
CASSQDGDSYYNEQFF
TGCGCCAGCAGCCAAGATGGGGACAGCTACTACAATGAGCAGTTCTTC
>TRBD2|NA|TRBJ2-3|TRBV7-2
CATSSGAGVADTQYF
TGTGCCACCTCCAGTGGGGCGGGGGTTGCAGATACGCAGTATTTT
>TRBD2|NA|TRBJ2-3|TRBV6-2/TRBV6-3
CASSSWTSGTDTQYF
TGTGCCAGCAGTTCTTGGACTAGCGGCACAGATACGCAGTATTTT
>NA|NA|TRBJ2-3|TRBV6-5
CASMVGLDTQYF
TGTGCCAGCATGGTGGGCTTAGATACGCAGTATTTT
>NA|NA|TRBJ2-3|TRBV6-5
CASSPNTDTQYF
TGTGCCAGCAGTCCTAACACAGATACGCAGTATTTT
>NA|NA|TRBJ2-3|TRBV9
CASSPRPRQNTDTQYF
TGTGCCAGCAGCCCGCGTCCAAGACAGAACACAGATACGCAGTATTTT
>NA|NA|TRBJ1-2|TRBV29-1
CSVVAGPGGYTF
TGCAGCGTTGTTGCGGGGCCGGGGGGCTACACCTTC
>TRBD2|NA|TRBJ2-2|TRBV2
CASTGLVSTGELFF
TGTGCCAGCACGGGACTAGTCAGCACCGGGGAGCTGTTTTTT
>TRBD1|NA|TRBJ1-1|TRBV6-5
CASRPTGGGPEAFF
TGTGCCAGCAGGCCTACAGGGGGTGGCCCTGAAGCTTTCTTT
>TRBD1|NA|TRBJ2-7|TRBV6-2/TRBV6-3
CASSYGTGGTYEQYF
TGTGCCAGCAGTTACGGGACAGGGGGGACCTACGAGCAGTACTTC
>NA|NA|TRBJ1-1|TRBV10-3
CAISQGMEAFF
TGTGCCATCAGCCAGGGAATGGAAGCTTTCTTT
>TRBD2|NA|TRBJ2-1|TRBV6-2/TRBV6-3
CASSALAGNEQFF
TGTGCCAGCAGCGCACTAGCGGGAAATGAGCAGTTCTTC
>NA|NA|TRBJ2-7|TRBV9
CASSGSSFDEQYF
TGTGCCAGCAGCGGGAGTTCTTTCGACGAGCAGTACTTC
>NA|NA|TRBJ1-4|TRBV29-1
CSAGYETGEKLFF
TGCAGCGCAGGATATGAGACAGGTGAAAAACTGTTTTTT
>NA|NA|TRBJ2-2|TRBV2
CASSEADSVAGELFF
TGTGCCAGCAGTGAAGCCGACAGCGTAGCCGGGGAGCTGTTTTTT
>TRBD2|NA|TRBJ2-7|TRBV6-5
CASSKGTSLYEQYF
TGTGCCAGCAGCAAAGGGACTAGCTTGTACGAGCAGTACTTC
>NA|once|TRBJ2-1|TRBV9
CASSVQGSTDYNEQFF
TGTGCCAGCAGCGTACAGGGTTCAACCGACTACAATGAGCAGTTCTTC
>NA|NA|TRBJ2-7|TRBV7-9
CASSPPPGRLAIYEQYF
TGTGCCAGCAGCCCTCCACCTGGTCGGCTAGCGATCTACGAGCAGTACTTC
>NA|NA|TRBJ1-2|TRBV4-1
CASSQDFEGREDYGYTF
TGCGCCAGCAGCCAAGACTTCGAGGGCAGGGAGGACTATGGCTACACCTTC
>NA|NA|TRBJ2-2|TRBV11-2
CASSLPVRSTGELFF
TGTGCCAGCAGCTTACCGGTTAGAAGCACCGGGGAGCTGTTTTTT
>TRBD1|NA|TRBJ1-2|TRBV7-8
CASSPRQGDGYTF
TGTGCCAGCAGCCCAAGACAGGGGGATGGCTACACCTTC
>TRBD2|once|TRBJ2-5|TRBV14
CASSPSGSQETQYF
TGTGCCAGCAGCCCTAGCGGGAGTCAAGAGACCCAGTACTTC
>NA|NA|TRBJ1-2|TRBV28
CASSPRSSGYTF
TGTGCCAGCAGCCCCAGATCCTCTGGCTACACCTTC
>TRBD1|NA|TRBJ1-2|TRBV5-1
CASSSGQDYGYTF
TGCGCCAGCAGCTCCGGACAGGACTATGGCTACACCTTC
>TRBD2|NA|TRBJ2-1|TRBV6-5
CATYQGAGGYNEQFF
TGTGCCACCTACCAGGGAGCGGGGGGGTACAATGAGCAGTTCTTC
>NA|once|TRBJ1-1|TRBV20-1
CSARPNTEAFF
TGCAGTGCTAGACCTAACACTGAAGCTTTCTTT
>NA|NA|TRBJ2-3|TRBV12-3/TRBV12-4
CASSFRGTDTQYF
TGTGCCAGCAGTTTCAGGGGCACAGATACGCAGTATTTT
>TRBD1|NA|TRBJ1-4|TRBV11-2
CASSPDRVYEKLFF
TGTGCCAGCAGCCCGGACAGGGTGTATGAAAAACTGTTTTTT
>NA|NA|TRBJ1-5|TRBV5-1
CASAQEPNQPQHF
TGCGCCAGCGCCCAGGAACCCAATCAGCCCCAGCATTTT
>TRBD1|once|TRBJ2-7|TRBV19
CASSIFGQGRSYEQYF
TGTGCCAGTAGTATTTTCGGACAGGGACGTTCCTACGAGCAGTACTTC
>TRBD1|NA|TRBJ1-1|TRBV7-8
CASSHRTGADMNTEAFF
TGTGCCAGCAGCCACCGGACAGGGGCAGATATGAACACTGAAGCTTTCTTT
>NA|NA|TRBJ1-2|TRBV6-6
CASSFRGKTSYGYTF
TGTGCCAGCAGCTTTAGGGGGAAGACCTCCTATGGCTACACCTTC
>TRBD2|NA|TRBJ2-1|TRBV7-6
CASSSSTGTSLYNEQFF
TGTGCCAGCAGCTCCTCTACCGGGACTAGTCTCTACAATGAGCAGTTCTTC
>NA|NA|TRBJ2-7|TRBV5-4
CASRAGVAEYYEQYF
TGTGCCAGCAGGGCCGGGGTAGCGGAGTACTACGAGCAGTACTTC
>NA|NA|TRBJ1-2|TRBV4-3
CASSQESRIYGYTF
TGCGCCAGCAGCCAAGAGTCGAGGATCTATGGCTACACCTTC